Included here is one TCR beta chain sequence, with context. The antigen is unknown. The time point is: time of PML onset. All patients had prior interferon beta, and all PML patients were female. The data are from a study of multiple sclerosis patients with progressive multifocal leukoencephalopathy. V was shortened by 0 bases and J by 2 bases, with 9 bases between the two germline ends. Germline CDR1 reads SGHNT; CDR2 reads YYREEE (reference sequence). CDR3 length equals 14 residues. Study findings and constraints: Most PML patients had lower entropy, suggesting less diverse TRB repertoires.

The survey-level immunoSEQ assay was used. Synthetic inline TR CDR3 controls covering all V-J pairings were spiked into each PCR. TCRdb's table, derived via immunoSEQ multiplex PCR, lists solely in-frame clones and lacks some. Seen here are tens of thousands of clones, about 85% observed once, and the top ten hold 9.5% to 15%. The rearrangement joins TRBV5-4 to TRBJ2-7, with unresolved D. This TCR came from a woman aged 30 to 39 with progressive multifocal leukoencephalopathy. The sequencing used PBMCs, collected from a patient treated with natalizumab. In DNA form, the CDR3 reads TGTGCCAGCAGCTTGGTAGAGTCCCCCTACGAGCAGTACTTC. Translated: CASSLVESPYEQYF. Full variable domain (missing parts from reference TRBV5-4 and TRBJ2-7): ETGVTQSPTHLIKTRGQQVTLRCSSQSGHNTVSWYQQALGQGPQFIFQYYREEENGRGNFPPRFSGLQFPNYSSELNVNALELDDSALYLCASSLVESPYEQYFGPGTRLTVT.